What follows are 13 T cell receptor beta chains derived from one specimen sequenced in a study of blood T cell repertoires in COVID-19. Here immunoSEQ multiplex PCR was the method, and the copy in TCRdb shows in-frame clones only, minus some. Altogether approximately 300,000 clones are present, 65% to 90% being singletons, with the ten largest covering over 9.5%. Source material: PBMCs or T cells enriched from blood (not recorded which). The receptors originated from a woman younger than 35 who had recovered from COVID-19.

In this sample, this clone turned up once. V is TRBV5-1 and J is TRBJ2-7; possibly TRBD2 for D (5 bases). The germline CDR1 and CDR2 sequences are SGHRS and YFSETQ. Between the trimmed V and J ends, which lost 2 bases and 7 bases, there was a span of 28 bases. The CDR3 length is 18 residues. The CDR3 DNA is TGCGCCAGCAGCTTCCCTCTTTCTACCGGACCCAAAAGAGGGGAGCAGTACTTC. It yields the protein CASSFPLSTGPKRGEQYF.

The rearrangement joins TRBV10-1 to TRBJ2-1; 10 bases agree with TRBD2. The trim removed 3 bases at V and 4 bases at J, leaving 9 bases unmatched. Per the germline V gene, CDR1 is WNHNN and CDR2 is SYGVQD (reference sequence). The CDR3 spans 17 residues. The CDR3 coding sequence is TGCGCCAGCAGTGATTTACAGGGAGCGGGAGGGTACAATGAGCAGTTCTTC. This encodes CASSDLQGAGGYNEQFF.

CDR3: CASSLGTGGNEYGYTF. The CDR3 DNA reads TGCGCCAGCAGCTTGGGGACAGGGGGCAATGAGTATGGCTACACCTTC. This rearrangement joins TRBV5-1 to TRBJ1-2; 11 bases are shared with TRBD1. Germline assignment: CDR1 SGHRS and CDR2 YFSETQ. J was trimmed by 5 bases and V by 0 bases; bases with no gene match: 6. This CDR3 comprises 16 residues. The whole variable domain, filled in from reference TRBV5-1 and TRBJ1-2, reads KAGVTQTPRYLIKTRGQQVTLSCSPISGHRSVSWYQQTPGQGLQFLFEYFSETQRNKGNFPGRFSGRQFSNSRSEMNVSTLELGDSALYLCASSLGTGGNEYGYTFGSGTRLTVV.

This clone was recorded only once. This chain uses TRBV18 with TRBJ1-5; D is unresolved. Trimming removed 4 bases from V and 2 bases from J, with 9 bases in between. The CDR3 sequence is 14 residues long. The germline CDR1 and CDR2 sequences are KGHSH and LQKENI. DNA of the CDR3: TGTGCCAGCTCACTTCAGAGGGGCAATCAGCCCCAGCATTTT. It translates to CASSLQRGNQPQHF.

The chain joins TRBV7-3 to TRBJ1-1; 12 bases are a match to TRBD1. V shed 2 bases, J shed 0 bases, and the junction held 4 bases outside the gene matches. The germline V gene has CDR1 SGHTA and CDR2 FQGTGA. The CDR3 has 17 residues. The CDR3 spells CASSLYGTGGLNTEAFF. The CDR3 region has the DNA TGTGCCAGCAGCTTATATGGGACAGGGGGCCTGAACACTGAAGCTTTCTTT.

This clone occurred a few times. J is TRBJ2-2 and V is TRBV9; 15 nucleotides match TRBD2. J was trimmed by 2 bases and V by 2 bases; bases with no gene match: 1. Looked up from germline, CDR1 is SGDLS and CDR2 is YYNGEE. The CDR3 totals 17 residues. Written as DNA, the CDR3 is TGTGCCAGCAGCGTGGGACTAGCGGGGGGAAACACCGGGGAGCTGTTTTTT. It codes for CASSVGLAGGNTGELFF.

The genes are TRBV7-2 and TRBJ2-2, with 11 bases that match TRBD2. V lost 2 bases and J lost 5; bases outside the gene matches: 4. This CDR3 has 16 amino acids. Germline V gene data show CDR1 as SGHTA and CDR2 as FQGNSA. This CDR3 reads CASSLQLAGGTGELFF. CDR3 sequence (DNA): TGTGCCAGCAGCTTACAATTAGCGGGGGGGACCGGGGAGCTGTTTTTT.

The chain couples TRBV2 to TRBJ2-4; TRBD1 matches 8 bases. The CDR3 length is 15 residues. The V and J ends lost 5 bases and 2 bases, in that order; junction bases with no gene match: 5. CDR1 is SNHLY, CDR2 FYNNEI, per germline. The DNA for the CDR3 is TGTGCCAGCAGTTCAGGGGGCACAACCAAAAACATTCAGTACTTC. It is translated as CASSSGGTTKNIQYF.

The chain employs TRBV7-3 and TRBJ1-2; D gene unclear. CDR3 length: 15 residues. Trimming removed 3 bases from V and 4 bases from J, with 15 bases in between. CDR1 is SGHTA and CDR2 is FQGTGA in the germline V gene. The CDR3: CASSLGSSRGYGYTF. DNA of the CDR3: TGTGCCAGCAGCTTGGGATCAAGCCGGGGCTATGGCTACACCTTC.

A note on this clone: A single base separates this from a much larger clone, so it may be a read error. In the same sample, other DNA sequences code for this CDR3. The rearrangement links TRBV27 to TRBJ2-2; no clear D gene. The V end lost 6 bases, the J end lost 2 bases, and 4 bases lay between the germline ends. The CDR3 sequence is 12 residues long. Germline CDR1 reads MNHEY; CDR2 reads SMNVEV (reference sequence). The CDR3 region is CASSLNTGELFF. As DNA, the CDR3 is TGTGCCAGCAGCCTTAACACCGGGGAGCTGTTTTTT.

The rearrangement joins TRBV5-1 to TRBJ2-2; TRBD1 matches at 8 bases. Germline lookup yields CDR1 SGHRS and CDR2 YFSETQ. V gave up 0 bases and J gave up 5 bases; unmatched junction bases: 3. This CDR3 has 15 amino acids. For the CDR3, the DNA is TGCGCCAGCAGCTTGGACAGGGGGTGGACCGGGGAGCTGTTTTTT. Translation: CASSLDRGWTGELFF.

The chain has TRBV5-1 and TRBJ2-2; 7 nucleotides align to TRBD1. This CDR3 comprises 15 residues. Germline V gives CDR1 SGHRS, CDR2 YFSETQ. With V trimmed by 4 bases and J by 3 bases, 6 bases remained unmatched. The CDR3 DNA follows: TGCGCCAGCAGCAGACAGGGTGGTGACACCGGGGAGCTGTTTTTT. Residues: CASSRQGGDTGELFF.

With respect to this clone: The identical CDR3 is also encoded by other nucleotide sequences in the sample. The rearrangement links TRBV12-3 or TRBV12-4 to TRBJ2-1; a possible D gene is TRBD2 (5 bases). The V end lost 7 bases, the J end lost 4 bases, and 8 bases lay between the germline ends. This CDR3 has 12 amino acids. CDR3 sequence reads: CASTLAYNEQFF. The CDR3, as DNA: TGTGCCAGCACCCTAGCTTACAATGAGCAGTTCTTC.